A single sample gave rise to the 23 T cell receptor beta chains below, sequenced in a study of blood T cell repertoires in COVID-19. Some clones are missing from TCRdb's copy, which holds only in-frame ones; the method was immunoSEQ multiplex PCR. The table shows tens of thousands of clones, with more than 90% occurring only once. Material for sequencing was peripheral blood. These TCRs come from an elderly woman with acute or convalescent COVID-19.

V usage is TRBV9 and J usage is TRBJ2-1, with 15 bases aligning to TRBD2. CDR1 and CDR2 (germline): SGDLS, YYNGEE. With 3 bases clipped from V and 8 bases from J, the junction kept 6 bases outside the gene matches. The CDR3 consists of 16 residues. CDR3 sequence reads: CASSGSGLAGGHEQFF. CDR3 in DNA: TGTGCCAGCAGCGGATCGGGACTAGCGGGAGGTCATGAGCAGTTCTTC.

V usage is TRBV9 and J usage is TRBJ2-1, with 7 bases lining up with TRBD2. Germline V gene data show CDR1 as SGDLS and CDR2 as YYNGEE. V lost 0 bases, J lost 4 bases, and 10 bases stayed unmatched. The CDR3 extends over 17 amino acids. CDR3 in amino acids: CASSVVGSGGGYNEQFF. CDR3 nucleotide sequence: TGTGCCAGCAGCGTAGTCGGGTCGGGAGGTGGATACAATGAGCAGTTCTTC.

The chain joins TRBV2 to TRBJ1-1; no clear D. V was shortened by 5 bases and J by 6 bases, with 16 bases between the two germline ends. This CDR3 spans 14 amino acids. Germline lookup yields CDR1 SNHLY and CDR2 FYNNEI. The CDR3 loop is CASSKEPDTAEAFF. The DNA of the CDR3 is TGTGCCAGCAGTAAGGAGCCCGATACGGCTGAAGCTTTCTTT.

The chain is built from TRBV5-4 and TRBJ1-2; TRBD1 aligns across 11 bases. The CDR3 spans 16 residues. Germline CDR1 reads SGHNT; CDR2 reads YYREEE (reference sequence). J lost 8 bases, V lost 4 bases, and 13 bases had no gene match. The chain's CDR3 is CASSRPGTGGSLGYTF. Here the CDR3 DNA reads TGTGCCAGCAGCCGTCCCGGGACAGGGGGTTCCTTGGGCTACACCTTC.

The CDR3 spells CASSRNLGSGELFF. CDR3 nucleotides: TGCGCCAGCAGCCGCAACTTGGGCTCCGGGGAGCTGTTTTTT. The chain combines TRBV5-1 with TRBJ2-2; no clear D gene. V shed 4 bases and J shed 6 bases, with 13 bases lying between them. The CDR3 length is 14 residues. Germline lookup yields CDR1 SGHRS and CDR2 YFSETQ.

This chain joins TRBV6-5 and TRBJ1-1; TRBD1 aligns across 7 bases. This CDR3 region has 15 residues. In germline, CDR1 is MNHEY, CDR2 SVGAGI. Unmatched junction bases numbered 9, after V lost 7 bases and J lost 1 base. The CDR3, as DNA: TGTGCCAGCATCCGACCGGGACAGAGGAACACTGAAGCTTTCTTT. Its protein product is CASIRPGQRNTEAFF.

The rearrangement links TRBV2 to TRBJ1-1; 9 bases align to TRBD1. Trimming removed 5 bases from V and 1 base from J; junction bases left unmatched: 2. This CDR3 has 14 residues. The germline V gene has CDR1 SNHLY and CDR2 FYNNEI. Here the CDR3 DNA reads TGTGCCAGCAGTTACAGGGGGCAGAACACTGAAGCTTTCTTT. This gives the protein CASSYRGQNTEAFF.

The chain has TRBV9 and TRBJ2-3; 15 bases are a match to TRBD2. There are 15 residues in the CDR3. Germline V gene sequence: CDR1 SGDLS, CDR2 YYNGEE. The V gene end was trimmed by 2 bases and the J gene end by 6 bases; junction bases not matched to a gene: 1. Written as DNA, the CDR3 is TGTGCCAGCAGCGTTGGACTAGCGGGAGGGGATACGCAGTATTTT. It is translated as CASSVGLAGGDTQYF.

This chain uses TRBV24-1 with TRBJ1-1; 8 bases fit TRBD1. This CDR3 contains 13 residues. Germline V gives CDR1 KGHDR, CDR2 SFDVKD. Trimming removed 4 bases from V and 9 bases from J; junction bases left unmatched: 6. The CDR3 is CATSDPGTGKAFF. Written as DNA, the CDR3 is TGTGCCACCAGTGACCCGGGGACAGGAAAAGCTTTCTTT.

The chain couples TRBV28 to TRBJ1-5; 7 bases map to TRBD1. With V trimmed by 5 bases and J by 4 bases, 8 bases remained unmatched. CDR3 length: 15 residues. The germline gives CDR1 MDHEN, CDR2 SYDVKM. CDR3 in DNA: TGTGCCAGCAGTCTAGGACAGGAGAGGAATCAGCCCCAGCATTTT. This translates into CASSLGQERNQPQHF.

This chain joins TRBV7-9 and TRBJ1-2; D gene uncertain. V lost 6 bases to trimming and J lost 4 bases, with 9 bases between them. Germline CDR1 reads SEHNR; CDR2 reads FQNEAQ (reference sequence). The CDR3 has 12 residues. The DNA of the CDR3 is TGTGCCAGCAGTGGGGAGGTCTATGGCTACACCTTC. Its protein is CASSGEVYGYTF.

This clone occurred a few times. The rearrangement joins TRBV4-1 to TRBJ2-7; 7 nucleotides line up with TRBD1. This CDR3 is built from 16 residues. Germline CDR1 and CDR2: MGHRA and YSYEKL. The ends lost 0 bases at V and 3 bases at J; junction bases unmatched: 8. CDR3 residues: CASSQEDREPYYEQYF. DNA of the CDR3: TGCGCCAGCAGCCAAGAAGACAGGGAACCTTACTACGAGCAGTACTTC.

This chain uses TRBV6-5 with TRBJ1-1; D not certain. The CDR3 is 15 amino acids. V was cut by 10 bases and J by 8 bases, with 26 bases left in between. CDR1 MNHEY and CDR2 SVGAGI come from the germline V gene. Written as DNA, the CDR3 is TGTGCCACTACTCAGGAGGGAGGGCCACCTGGGGAAGCTTTCTTT. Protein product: CATTQEGGPPGEAFF.

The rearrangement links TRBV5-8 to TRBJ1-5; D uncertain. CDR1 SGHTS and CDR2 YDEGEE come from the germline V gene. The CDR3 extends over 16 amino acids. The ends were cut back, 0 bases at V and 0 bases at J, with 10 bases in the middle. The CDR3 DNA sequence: TGTGCCAGCAGCTTGGAAACAGCTTATAGCAATCAGCCCCAGCATTTT. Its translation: CASSLETAYSNQPQHF.

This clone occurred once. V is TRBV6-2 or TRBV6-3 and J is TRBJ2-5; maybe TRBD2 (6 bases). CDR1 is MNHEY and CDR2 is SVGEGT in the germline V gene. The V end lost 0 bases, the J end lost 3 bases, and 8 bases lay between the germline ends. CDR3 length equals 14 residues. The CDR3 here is CASSYSGGKETQYF. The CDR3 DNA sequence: TGTGCCAGCAGTTACTCGGGCGGGAAAGAGACCCAGTACTTC.

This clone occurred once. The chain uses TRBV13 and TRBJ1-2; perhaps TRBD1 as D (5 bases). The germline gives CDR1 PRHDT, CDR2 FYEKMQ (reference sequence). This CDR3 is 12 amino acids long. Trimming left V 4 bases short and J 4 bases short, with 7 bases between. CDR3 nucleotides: TGTGCCAGCAGCTCCGGGGGCTATGGCTACACCTTC. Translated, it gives CASSSGGYGYTF.

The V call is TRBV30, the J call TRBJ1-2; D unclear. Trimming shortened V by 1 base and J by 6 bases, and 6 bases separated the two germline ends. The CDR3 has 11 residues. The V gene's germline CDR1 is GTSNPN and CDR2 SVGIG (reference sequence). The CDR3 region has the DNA TGTGCCTGGAGTGCGAGGAATGGCTACACCTTC. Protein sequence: CAWSARNGYTF.

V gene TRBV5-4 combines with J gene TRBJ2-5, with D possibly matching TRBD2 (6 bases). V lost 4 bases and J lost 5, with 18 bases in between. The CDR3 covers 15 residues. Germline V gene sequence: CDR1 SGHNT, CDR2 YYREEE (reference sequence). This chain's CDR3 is CASSPPGLPQETQYF. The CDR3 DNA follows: TGTGCCAGCAGCCCTCCGGGACTCCCCCAGGAGACCCAGTACTTC.

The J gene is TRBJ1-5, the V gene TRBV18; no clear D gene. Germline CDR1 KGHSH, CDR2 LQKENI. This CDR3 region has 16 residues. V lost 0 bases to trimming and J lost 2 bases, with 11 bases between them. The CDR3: CASSPPGVRGNQPQHF. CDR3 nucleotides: TGTGCCAGCTCACCACCGGGTGTTCGGGGCAATCAGCCCCAGCATTTT.

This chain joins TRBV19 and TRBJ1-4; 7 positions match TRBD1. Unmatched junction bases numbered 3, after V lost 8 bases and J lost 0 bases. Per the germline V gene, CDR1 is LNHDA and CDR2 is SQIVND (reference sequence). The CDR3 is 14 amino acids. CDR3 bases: TGTGCCAGTCGAGGACAGGCAACTAATGAAAAACTGTTTTTT. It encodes CASRGQATNEKLFF.

The CDR3 sequence: CASSPRNGEETQYF. The CDR3, as DNA: TGTGCCAGCAGCCCTAGAAACGGGGAAGAGACCCAGTACTTC. V gene TRBV3-1 (or the pseudogene TRBV3-2) combines with J gene TRBJ2-5; maybe TRBD2 (5 bases). Between the trimmed V and J ends, which lost 4 bases and 3 bases, there was a span of 12 bases. The CDR3 covers 14 residues. Germline assignment: CDR1 LGHDT and CDR2 YNNKEL (reference sequence).

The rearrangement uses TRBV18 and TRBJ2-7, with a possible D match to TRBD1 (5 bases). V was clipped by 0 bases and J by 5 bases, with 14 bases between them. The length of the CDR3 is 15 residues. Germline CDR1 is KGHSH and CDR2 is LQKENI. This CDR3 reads CASSPPAGQGDEQYF. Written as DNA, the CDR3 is TGTGCCAGCTCACCACCGGCAGGGCAAGGGGACGAGCAGTACTTC.

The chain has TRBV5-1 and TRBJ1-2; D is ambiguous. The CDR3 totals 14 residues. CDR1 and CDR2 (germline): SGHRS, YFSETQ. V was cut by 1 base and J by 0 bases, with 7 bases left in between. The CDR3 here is CASSLQQANYGYTF. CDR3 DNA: TGCGCCAGCAGCTTGCAGCAGGCTAACTATGGCTACACCTTC.